This T cell receptor beta chain was captured in a study of cytomegalovirus exposure and HLA in healthy donors. General study points: A list of approximately 160 TCR beta chains associated with cytomegalovirus was given. In an earlier analysis, productive rearrangement rates for most beta V segments clustered near 87% or 30%. Reportedly, cytomegalovirus status was diagnosed with high sensitivity and specificity. In a later analysis, a missense DCLRE1C variant was linked to TCR beta V- and J-gene trimming.

Trimming left V 1 base short and J 4 bases short, with 5 bases between. Germline V gene data show CDR1 as MGHRA and CDR2 as YSYEKL. CDR3 length equals 13 residues. This clone was counted a single time. Its antigen remains unidentified. Vbeta (60) and Jbeta (13) primers were used in the PCR. Produced via immunoSEQ multiplex PCR; TCRdb's table is partial and in-frame only. The top ten clones hold 1% to 1.5% of a sample with tens of thousands of clones, about 84% of them seen once. This TCR was sampled from a girl under 10 years old in good health and CMV-seropositive. Sequenced: PBMCs. The chain couples TRBV4-1 to TRBJ1-5; D not certain. In nucleotides, the CDR3 is TGCGCCAGCAGCCAAGGTCTGAATCAGCCCCAGCATTTT. Translated: CASSQGLNQPQHF.